This paragraph covers one T cell receptor (beta chain) sequence. What it binds is not known. The record originates from a study of CD8+CD57+ T cells in acquired aplastic anemia. About the study: CD4+ and CD8+ cells, once sorted, gave DNA averaging approximately 3 ug.

Patients chosen for sequencing had CD8+CD57+ cells that had expanded, as shown by flow cytometry. Acquired aplastic anemia of severe grade affected all patients. Study findings and constraints: Roughly 27 shared CD8+ CDR3s appeared highly expressed within patients' immunodominant clones. Researchers reported that CD8+ Simpson's diversity was not significantly different in patients versus controls.

Genomic DNA was employed as the template in profiling TCR beta VDJ and CDR3. TCRdb redid the calling of the reads with MiXCR, one entry per CDR3 protein. Found here are under 200,000 distinct CDR3 sequences, about two thirds of them singletons; the top ten hold 40% to 55%. The sample taken for sequencing was sorted CD4+, CD8+, or CD8+CD57+ T cells (not recorded which) from PBMCs. The receptor was derived from a human donor with aplastic anemia.

The CDR3: CASSVGANTGELFF. CDR3 nucleotide sequence: TGTGCCAGCAGCGTGGGAGCGAACACCGGGGAGCTGTTTTTT. This sequence joins TRBV9 and TRBJ2-2; weak D call: TRBD2 (5 bases). The CDR3 runs 14 residues. The V end was cut by 2 bases, the J end by 0 bases, with 5 bases between. The germline gives CDR1 SGDLS, CDR2 YYNGEE. The full variable domain, rest sourced from reference TRBV9 and TRBJ2-2, is DSGVTQTPKHLITATGQRVTLRCSPRSGDLSVYWYQQSLDQGLQFLIQYYNGEERAKGNILERFSAQQFPDLHSELNLSSLELGDSALYFCASSVGANTGELFFGEGSRLTVL.